A single sample gave rise to the 11 T cell receptor beta chains below, sequenced in a study of tumor-infiltrating lymphocytes in oesophageal squamous cell carcinoma. TCRdb itself ran the PCR reads through MiXCR, one entry per CDR3 protein. This sample yields over 15,000 distinct CDR3 sequences, of which around 43% are seen a single time; roughly 7% belongs to the top ten. Source material: blood. The receptors originated from a male donor with esophageal squamous cell carcinoma.

In its sample, this clonotype ranks as medium-sized. This sequence joins TRBV6-1 and TRBJ2-1; possible D gene TRBD2, 6 bases. Germline loops: CDR1 MNHNS, CDR2 SASEGT. The CDR3 extends over 11 amino acids. V lost 5 bases and J 8 bases, leaving 7 bases between the germline ends. The CDR3 protein is CASSRRDEQFF. The DNA for the CDR3 is TGTGCCAGCAGTAGGAGGGATGAGCAGTTCTTC.

The chain is built from TRBV20-1 and TRBJ1-2, with D maybe TRBD1 (5 bases). The DNA end favors TRBJ2-7, so the J call may be wrong. The CDR3 contains 12 residues. CDR1 and CDR2 (germline): DFQATT, SNEGSKA (reference sequence). CDR3: CSARSRVVEQYF. The CDR3 DNA reads as TGCAGTGCTAGGTCCAGGGTCGTTGAGCAGTACTTC.

This clonotype was counted many times. The V gene is TRBV28, the J gene TRBJ1-5, with 7 bases identical to TRBD1. The V gene end was trimmed by 10 bases and the J gene end by 1 base; junction bases not matched to a gene: 10. Per germline, CDR1 MDHEN and CDR2 SYDVKM. This CDR3 contains 15 residues. CDR3 nucleotide sequence: TGTGCCATCGCCCCAGGGGGGATGAGCAATCAGCCCCAGCATTTT. The encoded protein is CAIAPGGMSNQPQHF.

By share of the sample, this clonotype is medium-sized. The chain carries TRBV10-3 and TRBJ2-1, with D hard to call. This CDR3 contains 15 residues. The ends were cut back, 0 bases at V and 6 bases at J, with 12 bases in the middle. The germline V gene has CDR1 ENHRY and CDR2 SYGVKD. DNA of the CDR3: TGTGCCATCAGTGAGTCGCACAGCAAGGGCAATGAGCAGTTCTTC. Translated, it gives CAISESHSKGNEQFF.

The chain employs TRBV12-5 and TRBJ2-2; D is unclear. The CDR3 is 15 residues long. CDR1 LGHNT and CDR2 FRNRAP come from the germline V gene. With 5 bases removed from V and 5 bases from J, the gap between germline ends came to 15 bases. As DNA, the CDR3 is TGTGCTAGTGGTCCCTCCCGGACGACTACCGGGGAGCTGTTTTTT. As protein: CASGPSRTTTGELFF.

In regard to this clonotype: The conserved final phenylalanine or tryptophan is absent from the CDR3, which likely points to a read error. The DNA is left out, because the CDR3 cannot be placed on it with certainty; the CDR3 is given as TCRdb lists it. The rearrangement links TRBV6-5 to TRBJ2-3; the table's D call of TRBD1 was not tested on the DNA. Looked up from germline, CDR1 is MNHEY and CDR2 is SVGAGI. The CDR3 contains 13 residues when both ends are counted. This chain's CDR3 is CASRQGYEQYFGP.

In its sample, this clonotype was seen many times. The rearrangement uses TRBV27 and TRBJ2-7; the match to TRBD1 covers 7 bases. V lost 4 bases to trimming and J lost 3 bases; unmatched junction nucleotides: 3. Germline assignment: CDR1 MNHEY and CDR2 SMNVEV (reference sequence). This CDR3 spans 13 amino acids. This CDR3 reads CASSWDRSYEQYF. DNA for the CDR3: TGTGCCAGCAGTTGGGACAGAAGCTACGAGCAGTACTTC.

The rearrangement uses TRBV7-3 and TRBJ2-6; the D is unclear. From germline, CDR1 is SGHTA and CDR2 FQGTGA. This CDR3 contains 9 residues. Trimming shortened V by 2 bases and J by 18 bases, and 5 bases separated the two germline ends. The CDR3 spells CASSLLGTF. CDR3 nucleotide sequence: TGTGCCAGCAGCTTACTCGGGACTTTC.

Of note for this clonotype: Being one base from a much bigger clone, this may be a read error. The chain is built from TRBV2 and TRBJ2-1; TRBD2 aligns across 7 bases. Gene TRBJ2-7 matches the end of the DNA better, so the J call may be wrong. This CDR3 contains 16 residues. From germline, CDR1 is SNHLY and CDR2 FYNNEI. CDR3 amino acids: CASSEGAGEVYNEQYF. The CDR3, as DNA: TGTGCCAGCAGTGAAGGGGCGGGGGAGGTGTACAATGAGCAGTACTTC.

This chain joins TRBV7-6 and TRBJ2-1; the D is unclear. With 4 bases removed from V and 8 bases from J, the gap between germline ends came to 0 bases. The CDR3 loop spans 9 amino acids. CDR1 and CDR2 from the germline V gene are SGHVS and FNYEAQ. The CDR3 is CASSYEQFF. Written as DNA, the CDR3 is TGTGCCAGCAGCTATGAGCAGTTCTTC. Based on the CDR3 plus reference TRBV7-6 and TRBJ2-1, the full variable domain is GAGVSQSPRYKVTKRGQDVALRCDPISGHVSLYWYRQALGQGPEFLTYFNYEAQQDKSGLPNDRFSAERPEGSISTLTIQRTEQRDSAMYRCASSYEQFFGPGTRLTVL.

The sample holds one count of this clonotype. The chain couples TRBV9 to TRBJ1-1, with a tentative D call TRBD1 (5 bases). Per germline, CDR1 SGDLS and CDR2 YYNGEE. V was clipped by 3 bases and J by 4 bases, with 19 bases between them. There are 16 residues in the CDR3. This CDR3 is CASSEGAADLGTEAFF. CDR3 DNA sequence: TGTGCCAGCAGCGAAGGGGCAGCTGATTTGGGCACTGAAGCTTTCTTT.